Listed here is a single TCR beta chain. The sample is drawn from a study of blood T cell repertoires in COVID-19. TCRdb's copy holds only in-frame clones and misses some; the assay was immunoSEQ multiplex PCR. The sample yields 330,000 or so clones, about nine tenths seen once. V gave up 6 bases and J gave up 1 base; unmatched junction bases: 6. The CDR3 runs to 16 residues. The germline V gene encodes CDR1 MNHEY and CDR2 SVGEGT. The source material was peripheral blood. The chain combines TRBV6-2 or TRBV6-3 with TRBJ2-3; 11 positions match TRBD2. This clonotype originated in a man aged 25 to 40 with COVID-19, enrolled during active disease. The CDR3 reads CASSRSGGAGTDTQYF. DNA of the CDR3: TGTGCCAGCAGCCGTAGCGGGGGGGCCGGCACAGATACGCAGTATTTT.